Listed here are 21 T cell receptor beta chains from one sample, sequenced in a study of cytomegalovirus exposure and HLA in healthy donors. PCR involved 60 Vbeta and 13 Jbeta primers. Sequencing used immunoSEQ multiplex PCR; TCRdb keeps in-frame clones, though not all of them. The sample includes tens of thousands of clones, about 70% of them seen just once. Specimen: PBMCs. These receptor sequences come from a woman aged 45 to 65 in good health and CMV-seropositive.

This sequence joins TRBV4-1 and TRBJ2-1; D may be TRBD2 (5 bases). The CDR3 is made up of 15 amino acids. V was clipped by 6 bases and J by 7 bases, with 19 bases between them. Germline V gene lookup returns CDR1 MGHRA and CDR2 YSYEKL. For the CDR3, the DNA is TGCGCCAGCAGTCTTAACAGCGGTTGGCGGAATGAGCAGTTCTTC. Its translation: CASSLNSGWRNEQFF.

The chain uses TRBV5-6 and TRBJ2-5; 10 bases match TRBD2. The trim removed 0 bases at V and 4 bases at J, leaving 12 bases unmatched. CDR1 is SGHDT and CDR2 is YYEEEE in the germline V gene. The CDR3 runs to 18 residues. CDR3 DNA: TGTGCCAGCAGCTTGGGGAGGCTAGCGGGAGAGCAGGGAGAGACCCAGTACTTC. It translates to CASSLGRLAGEQGETQYF.

The J gene is TRBJ1-4, the V gene TRBV2, with TRBD1 as a possible D gene (5 bases). CDR3 size: 15 residues. The germline CDR1 and CDR2 sequences are SNHLY and FYNNEI. Trimming took 4 bases from V and 1 from J, leaving 10 bases between them. In DNA form, the CDR3 reads TGTGCCAGCAGTGGAACAGGTCAAACTAATGAAAAACTGTTTTTT. Protein sequence: CASSGTGQTNEKLFF. The full variable domain, rest sourced from reference TRBV2 and TRBJ1-4, is EPEVTQTPSHQVTQMGQEVILRCVPISNHLYFYWYRQILGQKVEFLVSFYNNEISEKSEIFDDQFSVERPDGSNFTLKIRSTKLEDSAMYFCASSGTGQTNEKLFFGSGTQLSVL.

The chain employs TRBV4-1 and TRBJ2-1; 13 bases match TRBD2. Germline CDR1 is MGHRA and CDR2 is YSYEKL. Trimming cost V 4 bases and J 1 base; bases outside gene matches: 4. This CDR3 is built from 17 residues. This CDR3 reads CASSRGTSGISYNEQFF. The CDR3 nucleotides are TGCGCCAGCAGCCGAGGGACTAGCGGGATTTCCTACAATGAGCAGTTCTTC.

The chain combines TRBV6-6 with TRBJ2-5; D gene unclear. The CDR3 is made up of 12 amino acids. CDR1 and CDR2 from the germline V gene are MNHNY and SVGAGI (reference sequence). V lost 2 bases and J lost 7, with 8 bases in between. The CDR3 DNA is TGTGCCAGCAGTTACGGAGATAGGACCCAGTACTTC. Translated, it gives CASSYGDRTQYF.

This chain uses TRBV10-1 with TRBJ2-7; 7 nucleotides align to TRBD1. Germline V gives CDR1 WNHNN, CDR2 SYGVQD (reference sequence). Trimming at V came to 10 bases and at J to 6 bases, leaving 15 bases not matched to a gene. The CDR3 loop spans 14 amino acids. DNA for the CDR3: TGCGCCACGTCCTTGGGGGACAGAGGGGGCGAGCAGTACTTC. As protein: CATSLGDRGGEQYF.

The J gene is TRBJ2-2, the V gene TRBV6-4; a possible D gene is TRBD1 (5 bases). V was pared by 4 bases and J by 0 bases, with 6 bases between. The CDR3 loop spans 14 amino acids. In germline, CDR1 is MRHNA, CDR2 SNTAGT. CDR3 nucleotides: TGTGCCAGCAGTGGACAGCCGAACACCGGGGAGCTGTTTTTT. This sequence encodes CASSGQPNTGELFF.

V is TRBV6-1 and J is TRBJ1-3; D remains unclear. Germline V gives CDR1 MNHNS, CDR2 SASEGT. V lost 8 bases and J 0 bases, leaving 8 bases between the germline ends. The CDR3 runs 13 residues. The DNA of the CDR3 is TGTGCCAGCTCTATAAACTCTGGAAACACCATATATTTT. Amino acids: CASSINSGNTIYF.

The chain carries TRBV27 and TRBJ2-7, with D possibly matching TRBD2 (5 bases). Trimming left V 5 bases short and J 2 bases short, with 16 bases between. Germline V gene lookup returns CDR1 MNHEY and CDR2 SMNVEV (reference sequence). The CDR3 runs 15 residues. CDR3 residues: CASSLSGELTYEQYF. The CDR3 DNA follows: TGTGCCAGCAGTCTAAGTGGGGAGCTTACCTACGAGCAGTACTTC.

The J gene is TRBJ2-5, the V gene TRBV6-5; D is possibly TRBD2 (5 bases). The CDR3 is 13 residues long. Germline lookup yields CDR1 MNHEY and CDR2 SVGAGI. The V and J ends lost 6 bases and 3 bases respectively, with 11 bases between them. In DNA, the CDR3 is TGTGCCAGCAGCCGGACTTTTAAAGAGACCCAGTACTTC. Amino acid sequence: CASSRTFKETQYF.

V gene TRBV7-9 combines with J gene TRBJ2-7; TRBD2 matches at 7 bases. Germline CDR1 is SEHNR and CDR2 is FQNEAQ (reference sequence). The CDR3 is 18 amino acids. V lost 4 bases to trimming and J lost 0 bases; unmatched junction nucleotides: 15. Here the CDR3 DNA reads TGTGCCAGCAGCTCCCCCCTTGCTAGCGGCACAAGCTCCTACGAGCAGTACTTC. Its translation: CASSSPLASGTSSYEQYF.

This rearrangement joins TRBV27 to TRBJ1-2, with D maybe TRBD1 (5 bases). The germline V gene has CDR1 MNHEY and CDR2 SMNVEV (reference sequence). CDR3 length: 13 residues. The V end was cut by 7 bases, the J end by 4 bases, with 13 bases between. For the CDR3, the DNA is TGTGCCAGCACCCCCGGGGGTATCTATGGCTACACCTTC. This codes for CASTPGGIYGYTF.

This clone was recorded once. The chain recombines TRBV9 with TRBJ2-2, with TRBD2 as a possible D gene (6 bases). Germline CDR1 and CDR2: SGDLS and YYNGEE. Trimming took off 0 bases at V and 4 bases at J, with 10 bases between the two ends. The CDR3 contains 15 residues. For the CDR3, the DNA is TGTGCCAGCAGCGTAGCGCGGGAAGGCACCGGGGAGCTGTTTTTT. This translates into CASSVAREGTGELFF.

The chain links TRBV5-1 to TRBJ2-1; D possibly corresponds to TRBD1 (6 bases). This CDR3 comprises 14 residues. CDR1 SGHRS and CDR2 YFSETQ come from the germline V gene. V was trimmed by 4 bases and J by 3 bases, leaving 11 bases between them. CDR3 DNA: TGCGCCAGCAGCGACGGACAGATCTACAATGAGCAGTTCTTC. It encodes CASSDGQIYNEQFF.

This clone has a handful of counts. The rearrangement links TRBV7-8 to TRBJ1-1; 8 nucleotides agree with TRBD1. V lost 5 bases to trimming and J lost 3 bases; unmatched junction nucleotides: 8. The CDR3 contains 15 residues. In germline, CDR1 is SGHVS, CDR2 FQNEAQ. CDR3: CASSPRTGLYTEAFF. CDR3 nucleotides: TGTGCCAGCAGCCCCCGGACAGGGCTCTACACTGAAGCTTTCTTT.

The J gene is TRBJ2-6, the V gene TRBV18; D is ambiguous. Germline-derived CDR1 and CDR2 are KGHSH and LQKENI. The CDR3 has 15 amino acids. Deletions cut 3 bases from V and 1 base from J, with 7 bases between. The CDR3 region is CASSPITSGANVLTF. The CDR3 DNA reads TGTGCCAGCTCACCGATTACATCTGGGGCCAACGTCCTGACTTTC.

The chain links TRBV5-1 to TRBJ1-1, with D possibly TRBD1 on 5 matching bases. Trimming removed 2 bases from V and 8 bases from J, with 10 bases in between. CDR1 SGHRS and CDR2 YFSETQ come from the germline V gene. This CDR3 spans 12 amino acids. The CDR3 loop reads CASSLPGWEAFF. CDR3 DNA: TGCGCCAGCAGCTTACCAGGGTGGGAAGCTTTCTTT.

The gene calls are TRBV19 and TRBJ2-1; 8 bases fit TRBD1. This CDR3 is 15 amino acids long. Germline CDR1 and CDR2: LNHDA and SQIVND (reference sequence). V lost 6 bases and J lost 0; bases outside the gene matches: 4. As DNA, the CDR3 is TGTGCCAGTAGAACAGGACAGGGCTCCTACAATGAGCAGTTCTTC. This sequence encodes CASRTGQGSYNEQFF.

In the case of this clone: Compared with germline, one end of the junction differs, possibly owing to a read error. The rearrangement links TRBV28 to TRBJ2-5, with 9 bases that match TRBD1. This CDR3 spans 16 amino acids. The germline V gene encodes CDR1 MDHEN and CDR2 SYDVKM. CDR3 region: CANSLTGTGIQETQYF. CDR3 DNA: TGTGCCAACAGTCTTACCGGGACAGGGATCCAAGAGACCCAGTACTTC.

This clone appeared a single time. The genes are TRBV5-1 and TRBJ2-3; 11 nucleotides line up with TRBD2. The CDR3 extends over 16 amino acids. The V gene end was trimmed by 4 bases and the J gene end by 0 bases; junction bases not matched to a gene: 4. Germline V gene lookup returns CDR1 SGHRS and CDR2 YFSETQ. For the CDR3, the DNA is TGCGCCAGCAGCCCTAGGACTAGCGGGAGCACAGATACGCAGTATTTT. Translated, it gives CASSPRTSGSTDTQYF.

This clone turned up a few times. In DNA form, the CDR3 reads TGTGCCAGCAGCTTACTAGCGGGAGCCTCGAACACCGGGGAGCTGTTTTTT. It codes for CASSLLAGASNTGELFF. The V call is TRBV7-6, the J call TRBJ2-2; 10 nucleotides align to TRBD2. Germline lookup yields CDR1 SGHVS and CDR2 FNYEAQ. The CDR3 totals 17 residues. Trimming at V came to 2 bases and at J to 0 bases, leaving 3 bases not matched to a gene.